A selection of T cell receptor beta chains follows, all from one sample in a study of T-cell reconstitution after alpha-beta-depleted transplantation in children. MiXCR, applied by TCRdb to the PCR reads, yields one record per CDR3 protein. The sample consists of fewer than 750,000 distinct CDR3 sequences, roughly a quarter of them appearing once. The starting material was PBMCs, obtained before TCRalphabeta/CD19-depleted stem cell transplant. Receptors originate from a boy under three years old with Wiskott-Aldrich syndrome, due to receive a stem cell transplant. Both conserved end residues are part of each CDR3. A D gene is named only where the DNA matches it firmly. Size is omitted from some rows. Given values are once, few, many or a class for expanded clones.

j_call d_call v_call clone_size cdr3_aa cdr3_nt
TRBJ2-5 NA TRBV12-3/TRBV12-4 NA CASSSTTETQYF TGTGCCAGCAGTTCAACTACAGAGACCCAGTACTTC
TRBJ1-4 NA TRBV7-6 few CASQPATNEKLFF TGTGCCAGCCAGCCTGCAACTAATGAAAAACTGTTTTTT
TRBJ2-3 TRBD2 TRBV7-2 many CASSFGAGWDTQYF TGTGCCAGCAGCTTCGGAGCGGGATGGGATACGCAGTATTTT
TRBJ1-1 TRBD1 TRBV5-1 NA CASSPEGRQGRDTEAFF TGCGCCAGCAGCCCGGAGGGCCGACAGGGACGAGACACTGAAGCTTTCTTT
TRBJ2-1 NA TRBV10-3 NA CAISERQKSSYNEQFF TGTGCCATCAGTGAGCGCCAGAAGAGCTCCTACAATGAGCAGTTCTTC
TRBJ2-5 NA TRBV5-1 few CASSLSRPETQYF TGCGCCAGCAGCTTGTCCCGTCCAGAGACCCAGTACTTC
TRBJ2-1 TRBD1 TRBV24-1 NA CATSDIGTGGNNEQFF TGTGCCACCAGTGACATCGGGACAGGGGGGAACAATGAGCAGTTCTTC
TRBJ2-5 NA TRBV29-1 few CSVEQGGETQYF TGCAGCGTAGAACAGGGTGGAGAGACCCAGTACTTC
TRBJ1-6 TRBD1 TRBV5-1 NA CASSGGQVANSPLHF TGCGCCAGCAGCGGGGGACAGGTGGCGAATTCACCCCTCCACTTT
TRBJ1-1 NA TRBV4-2 NA CASSQVNPLDAEAFF TGTGCCAGCAGCCAAGTTAACCCCTTGGACGCTGAAGCTTTCTTT
TRBJ2-3 TRBD2 TRBV5-1 many CASSLEGGPDTQYF TGCGCCAGCAGCTTGGAGGGAGGGCCGGATACGCAGTATTTT
TRBJ2-1 TRBD2 TRBV5-1 few CASSLARGGTYNEQFF TGCGCCAGCAGCTTGGCCCGCGGGGGGACCTACAATGAGCAGTTCTTC
TRBJ1-4 NA TRBV7-9 NA CASSPTGPENEKLFF TGTGCCAGCAGCCCAACCGGGCCAGAGAATGAAAAACTGTTTTTT
TRBJ2-1 TRBD2 TRBV6-1 few CASSSLSGTGYNEQFF TGTGCCAGCAGCTCTCTTAGCGGGACTGGCTACAATGAGCAGTTCTTC
TRBJ2-2 TRBD2 TRBV27 NA CASSLRPPGLTPGELFF TGTGCCAGCAGTTTAAGGCCCCCGGGACTAACCCCCGGGGAGCTGTTTTTT
TRBJ2-3 NA TRBV29-1 NA CSVEITSSTDTQYF TGCAGCGTTGAAATCACCTCTAGCACAGATACGCAGTATTTT
TRBJ2-7 NA TRBV11-1 few CASSLTGGLAGFSYEQYF TGTGCCAGCAGCTTAACAGGCGGGCTAGCAGGCTTCTCCTACGAGCAGTACTTC
TRBJ2-1 TRBD2 TRBV29-1 few CSVVTLAVYNEQFF TGCAGCGTTGTAACGCTAGCGGTCTACAATGAGCAGTTCTTC
TRBJ1-2 TRBD1 TRBV4-1 few CASSQDPGQGALYGYTF TGCGCCAGCAGCCAAGATCCCGGACAGGGGGCCCTCTATGGCTACACCTTC
TRBJ1-6 NA TRBV6-1 few CASLPGANSPLHF TGTGCCAGTCTCCCGGGAGCAAATTCACCCCTCCACTTT
TRBJ2-3 TRBD1 TRBV20-1 NA CSAVGQGRNTQYF TGCAGTGCGGTGGGACAGGGGCGAAATACGCAGTATTTT
TRBJ2-5 TRBD2 TRBV10-3 few CAISLRFGTSGSVGQETQYF TGTGCCATCAGCCTGAGATTTGGGACTAGCGGGAGCGTAGGACAAGAGACCCAGTACTTC
TRBJ2-4 TRBD2 TRBV6-2/TRBV6-3 NA CASSYVLALAKNIQYF TGTGCCAGCAGTTACGTACTAGCGCTAGCCAAAAACATTCAGTACTTC
TRBJ1-1 NA TRBV5-1 NA CASSLARPANTEAFF TGCGCCAGCAGCTTGGCCAGGCCCGCGAACACTGAAGCTTTCTTT
TRBJ2-5 TRBD2 TRBV29-1 NA CSVFRGSIQETQYF TGCAGCGTTTTCCGCGGGAGTATCCAAGAGACCCAGTACTTC
TRBJ2-5 TRBD2 TRBV24-1 NA CATSDPTSNTETQYF TGTGCCACCAGTGACCCGACTAGCAATACAGAGACCCAGTACTTC
TRBJ2-7 TRBD2 TRBV7-9 NA CASSPATSGITEQYF TGTGCCAGCAGCCCAGCGACTAGCGGGATCACCGAGCAGTACTTC
TRBJ2-3 NA TRBV20-1 few CSAASPATQYF TGCAGTGCTGCCTCCCCGGCTACGCAGTATTTT
TRBJ2-1 TRBD2 TRBV2 NA CASSEWSGIGINEQFF TGTGCCAGCAGTGAGTGGAGCGGGATAGGGATCAATGAGCAGTTCTTC
TRBJ2-5 TRBD2 TRBV12-3/TRBV12-4 NA CASSRTSGRAGTQYF TGTGCCAGCTCAAGGACTAGCGGGAGGGCCGGGACCCAGTACTTC
TRBJ2-1 NA TRBV5-1 many CASSFRDTYNEQFF TGTGCCAGCAGTTTTCGGGACACCTACAATGAGCAGTTCTTC
TRBJ2-1 NA TRBV10-3 few CAISEDNEQFF TGTGCCATCAGTGAGGACAATGAGCAGTTCTTC
TRBJ1-4 NA TRBV12-3/TRBV12-4 few CASSRRQASTNEKLFF TGTGCCAGCAGTAGAAGGCAGGCTTCAACTAATGAAAAACTGTTTTTT
TRBJ2-1 NA TRBV7-9 few CASSLEVTRYNEQFF TGTGCCAGCAGCTTAGAGGTTACCCGATACAATGAGCAGTTCTTC
TRBJ2-5 NA TRBV5-1 NA CASTMAGVEIEETQYF TGCGCCAGCACCATGGCAGGGGTAGAGATTGAAGAGACCCAGTACTTC
TRBJ2-4 TRBD1 TRBV27 NA CASTGQGGNIQYF TGTGCCAGCACCGGACAGGGTGGAAACATTCAGTACTTC
TRBJ2-5 NA TRBV7-9 few CASSSPPEQETQYF TGTGCCAGCAGCTCCCCTCCAGAGCAAGAGACCCAGTACTTC
TRBJ2-1 NA TRBV11-1 once CASSLYGGSRQYNEQFF TGTGCCAGCAGCTTATACGGTGGTTCCCGACAATACAATGAGCAGTTCTTC
TRBJ2-5 NA TRBV2 NA CASRSLRGDETQYF TGTGCCAGCAGGTCATTAAGGGGGGACGAGACCCAGTACTTC
TRBJ2-4 TRBD2 TRBV6-1 few CASGPGGDIQYF TGTGCCAGCGGGCCGGGAGGCGACATTCAGTACTTC
TRBJ2-7 NA TRBV15 NA CATSRDLPPFETKREQYF TGTGCCACCAGCAGAGATCTCCCTCCATTTGAGACGAAAAGAGAGCAGTACTTC
TRBJ2-7 TRBD2 TRBV5-1 few CASSSGTTSSYEQYF TGCGCCAGCAGCTCCGGGACTACAAGCTCCTACGAGCAGTACTTC
TRBJ2-7 TRBD1 TRBV6-2/TRBV6-3 NA CASSYDRDRGPEYF TGTGCCAGCAGTTACGACCGGGACAGGGGGCCAGAGTACTTC
TRBJ2-1 NA TRBV30 NA CAWSVRGEQFF TGTGCCTGGAGTGTACGCGGTGAGCAGTTCTTC
TRBJ2-3 NA TRBV7-2 few CASSLATGYTDTQYF TGTGCCAGCAGCTTAGCGACGGGATACACAGATACGCAGTATTTT
TRBJ1-6 TRBD1 TRBV7-6 NA CASSYRTGTGNSPLHF TGTGCCAGCAGCTACCGGACAGGGACCGGTAATTCACCCCTCCACTTT
TRBJ2-1 TRBD2 TRBV10-3 few CAISESGLAYNEQFF TGTGCCATCAGTGAGTCGGGACTAGCCTACAATGAGCAGTTCTTC
TRBJ2-7 TRBD2 TRBV7-9 few CASSFSWTSGNEQYF TGTGCCAGCAGCTTCAGCTGGACTAGCGGGAACGAGCAGTACTTC
TRBJ1-3 NA TRBV7-2 NA CASKTGRSSGNTIYF TGTGCCAGCAAAACGGGACGAAGCTCTGGAAACACCATATATTTT
TRBJ2-6 NA TRBV10-2 NA CASRKGSGANVLTF TGCGCCAGCAGAAAGGGGTCTGGGGCCAACGTCCTGACTTTC
TRBJ2-3 TRBD2 TRBV6-5 few CASSSVTSGRITSTDTQYF TGTGCCAGCAGTTCTGTGACTAGCGGGAGGATTACTAGCACAGATACGCAGTATTTT
TRBJ2-3 TRBD2 TRBV30 NA CAWSANSGRALSTDTQYF TGTGCCTGGAGTGCTAATAGCGGGAGGGCCTTGTCCACAGATACGCAGTATTTT
TRBJ2-5 NA TRBV21-1 few CASCRGDSETQYF TGTGCCAGCTGCAGGGGAGACTCAGAGACCCAGTACTTC
TRBJ1-2 NA TRBV10-2 NA CASSAGSLPYGYTF TGCGCCAGCAGCGCCGGGTCACTACCCTACGGCTACACCTTC
TRBJ2-7 NA TRBV12-3/TRBV12-4 NA CASRTGPGGFDEQYF TGTGCCAGCAGAACAGGGCCCGGGGGGTTCGACGAGCAGTACTTC
TRBJ2-5 NA TRBV24-1 NA CATSDSMGAGETQYF TGTGCCACCAGTGATAGTATGGGGGCGGGAGAGACCCAGTACTTC